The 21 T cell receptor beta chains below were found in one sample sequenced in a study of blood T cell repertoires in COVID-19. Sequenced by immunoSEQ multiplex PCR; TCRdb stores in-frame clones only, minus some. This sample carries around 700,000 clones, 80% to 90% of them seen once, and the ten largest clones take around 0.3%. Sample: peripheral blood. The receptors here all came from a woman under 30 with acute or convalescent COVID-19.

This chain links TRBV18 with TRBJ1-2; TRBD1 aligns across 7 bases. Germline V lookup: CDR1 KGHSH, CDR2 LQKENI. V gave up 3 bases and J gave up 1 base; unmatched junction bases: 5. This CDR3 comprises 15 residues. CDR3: CASSPSQGDNYGYTF. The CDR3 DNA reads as TGTGCCAGCTCACCCTCTCAGGGGGATAACTATGGCTACACCTTC.

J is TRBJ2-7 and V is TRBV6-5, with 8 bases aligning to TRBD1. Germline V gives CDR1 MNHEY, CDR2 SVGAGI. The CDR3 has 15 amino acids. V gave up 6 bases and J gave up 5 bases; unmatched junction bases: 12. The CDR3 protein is CASRAPGTGSHEQYF. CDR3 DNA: TGTGCCAGCAGAGCCCCCGGGACAGGAAGCCACGAGCAGTACTTC.

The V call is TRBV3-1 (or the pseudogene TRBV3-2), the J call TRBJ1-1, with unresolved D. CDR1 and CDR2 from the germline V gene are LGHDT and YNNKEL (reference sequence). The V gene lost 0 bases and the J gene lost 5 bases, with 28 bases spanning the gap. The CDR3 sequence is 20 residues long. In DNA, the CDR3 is TGTGCCAGCAGCCAAGAGCAGCCTCCTTTTTTACGTCTAGGAGTAACTGAAGCTTTCTTT. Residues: CASSQEQPPFLRLGVTEAFF.

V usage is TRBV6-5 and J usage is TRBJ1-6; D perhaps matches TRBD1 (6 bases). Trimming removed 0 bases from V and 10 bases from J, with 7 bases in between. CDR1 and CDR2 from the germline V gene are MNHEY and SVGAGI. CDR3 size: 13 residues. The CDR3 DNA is TGTGCCAGCAGTTACTCCAGGGGATCACCCCTCCACTTT. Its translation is CASSYSRGSPLHF.

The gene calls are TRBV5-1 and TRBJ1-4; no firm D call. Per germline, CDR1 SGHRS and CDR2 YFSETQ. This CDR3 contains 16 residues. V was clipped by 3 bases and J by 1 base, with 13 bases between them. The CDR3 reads CASSSADWGTNEKLFF. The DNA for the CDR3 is TGCGCCAGCAGCTCGGCGGACTGGGGAACTAATGAAAAACTGTTTTTT.

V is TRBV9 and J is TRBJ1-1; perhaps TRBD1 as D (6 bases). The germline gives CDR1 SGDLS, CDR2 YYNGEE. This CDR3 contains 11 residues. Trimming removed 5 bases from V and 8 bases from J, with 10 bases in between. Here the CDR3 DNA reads TGTGCCAGCAGAAGCGGGACAGAAGCTTTCTTT. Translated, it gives CASRSGTEAFF.

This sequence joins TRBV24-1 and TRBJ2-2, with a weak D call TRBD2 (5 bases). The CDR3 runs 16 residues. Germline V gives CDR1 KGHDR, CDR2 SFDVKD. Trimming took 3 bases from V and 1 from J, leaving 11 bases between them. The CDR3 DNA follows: TGTGCCACCAGTGATGTGGGTCGGGGGAACACCGGGGAGCTGTTTTTT. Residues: CATSDVGRGNTGELFF.

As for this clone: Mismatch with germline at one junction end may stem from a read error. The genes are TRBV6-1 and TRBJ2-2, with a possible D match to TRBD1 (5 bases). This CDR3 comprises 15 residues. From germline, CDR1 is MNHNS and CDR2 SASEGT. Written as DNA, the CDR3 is TGTGCCAGCAGGGAAGACGGCCCAGGGACCGGGGAGCTGTTTTTT. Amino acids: CASREDGPGTGELFF.

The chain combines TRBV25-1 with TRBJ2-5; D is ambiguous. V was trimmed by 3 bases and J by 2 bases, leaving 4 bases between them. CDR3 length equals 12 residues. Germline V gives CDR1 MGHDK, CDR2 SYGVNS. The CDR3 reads CASSEQQETQYF. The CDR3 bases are TGTGCCAGCAGTGAGCAGCAAGAGACCCAGTACTTC.

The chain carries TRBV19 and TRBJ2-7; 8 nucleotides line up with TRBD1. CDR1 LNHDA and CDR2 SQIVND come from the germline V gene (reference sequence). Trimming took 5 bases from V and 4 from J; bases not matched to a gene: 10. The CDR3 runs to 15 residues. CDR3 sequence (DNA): TGTGCCAGTAGTTCCCTACGGACAGGGCTTTACGAGCAGTACTTC. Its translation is CASSSLRTGLYEQYF.

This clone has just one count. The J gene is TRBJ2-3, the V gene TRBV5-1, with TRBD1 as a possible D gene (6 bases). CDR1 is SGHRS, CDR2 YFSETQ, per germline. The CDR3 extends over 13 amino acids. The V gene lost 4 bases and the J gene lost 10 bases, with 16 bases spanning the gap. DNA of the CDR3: TGCGCCAGCAGCCTTACCCCGGACAGCTCGCAGTATTTT. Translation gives CASSLTPDSSQYF.

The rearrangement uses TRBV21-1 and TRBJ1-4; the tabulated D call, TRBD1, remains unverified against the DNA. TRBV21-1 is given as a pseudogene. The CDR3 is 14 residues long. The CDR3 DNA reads TGTGCCAGCACCCTACAGGGGAGCAATGAAAAACTGTTTTTT. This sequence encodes CASTLQGSNEKLFF.

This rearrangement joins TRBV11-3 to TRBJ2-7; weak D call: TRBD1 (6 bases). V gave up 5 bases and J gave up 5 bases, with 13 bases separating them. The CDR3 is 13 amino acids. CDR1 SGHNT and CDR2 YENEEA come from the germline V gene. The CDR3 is CASSEGQGHEQYF. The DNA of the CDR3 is TGTGCCAGCAGCGAAGGCCAGGGGCACGAGCAGTACTTC.

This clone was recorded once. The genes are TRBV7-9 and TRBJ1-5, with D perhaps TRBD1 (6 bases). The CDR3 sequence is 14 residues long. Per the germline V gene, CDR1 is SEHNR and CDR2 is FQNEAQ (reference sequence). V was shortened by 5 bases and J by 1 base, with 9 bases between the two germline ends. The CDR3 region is CASSRTDSNQPQHF. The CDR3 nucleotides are TGTGCCAGCAGCCGGACAGACAGCAATCAGCCCCAGCATTTT.

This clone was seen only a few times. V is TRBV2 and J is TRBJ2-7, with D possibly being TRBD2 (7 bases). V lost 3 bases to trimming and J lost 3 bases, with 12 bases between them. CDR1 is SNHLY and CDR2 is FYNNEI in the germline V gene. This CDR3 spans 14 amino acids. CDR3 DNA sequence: TGTGCCAGCAGTGAGAGGGGGGGTTACTACGAGCAGTACTTC. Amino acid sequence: CASSERGGYYEQYF.

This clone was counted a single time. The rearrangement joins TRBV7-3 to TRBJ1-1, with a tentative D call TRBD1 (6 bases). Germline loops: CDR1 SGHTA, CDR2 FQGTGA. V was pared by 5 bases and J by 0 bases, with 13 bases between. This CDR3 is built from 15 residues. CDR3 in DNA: TGTGCCAGCAGCCTACGGGGGGGCCTGAACACTGAAGCTTTCTTT. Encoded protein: CASSLRGGLNTEAFF. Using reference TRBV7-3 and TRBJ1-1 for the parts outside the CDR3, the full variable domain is GAGVSQTPSNKVTEKGKYVELRCDPISGHTALYWYRQSLGQGPEFLIYFQGTGAADDSGLPNDRFFAVRPEGSVSTLKIQRTERGDSAVYLCASSLRGGLNTEAFFGQGTRLTVV.

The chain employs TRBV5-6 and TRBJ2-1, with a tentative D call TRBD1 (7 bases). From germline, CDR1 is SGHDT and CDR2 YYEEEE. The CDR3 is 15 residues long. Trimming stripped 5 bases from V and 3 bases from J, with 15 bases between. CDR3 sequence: CASREGDRNYNEQFF. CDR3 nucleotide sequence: TGTGCCAGCAGGGAGGGGGACAGAAACTACAATGAGCAGTTCTTC.

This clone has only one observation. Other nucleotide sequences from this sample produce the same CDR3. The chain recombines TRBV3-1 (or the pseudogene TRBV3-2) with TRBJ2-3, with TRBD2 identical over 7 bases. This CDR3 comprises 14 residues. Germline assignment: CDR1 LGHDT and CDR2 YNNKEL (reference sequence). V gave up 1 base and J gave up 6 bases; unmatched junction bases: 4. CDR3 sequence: CASSQGLAGDTQYF. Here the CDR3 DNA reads TGTGCCAGCAGCCAAGGACTAGCTGGTGATACGCAGTATTTT.

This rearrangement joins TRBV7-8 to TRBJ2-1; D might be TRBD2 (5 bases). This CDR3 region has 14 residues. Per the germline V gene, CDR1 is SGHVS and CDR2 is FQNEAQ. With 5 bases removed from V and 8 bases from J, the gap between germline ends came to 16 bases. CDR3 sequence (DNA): TGTGCCAGCAGCCACTTGGGGAGATTACATGAGCAGTTCTTC. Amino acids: CASSHLGRLHEQFF. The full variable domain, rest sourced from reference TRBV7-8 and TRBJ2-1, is GAGVSQSPRYKVAKRGQDVALRCDPISGHVSLFWYQQALGQGPEFLTYFQNEAQLDKSGLPSDRFFAERPEGSVSTLKIQRTQQEDSAVYLCASSHLGRLHEQFFGPGTRLTVL.

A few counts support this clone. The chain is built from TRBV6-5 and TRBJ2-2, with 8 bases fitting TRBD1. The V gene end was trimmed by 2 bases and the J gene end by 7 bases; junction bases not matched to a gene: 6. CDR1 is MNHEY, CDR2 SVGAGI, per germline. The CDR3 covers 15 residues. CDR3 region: CASSYGRGQGGELFF. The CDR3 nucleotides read TGTGCCAGCAGTTACGGCAGGGGGCAGGGCGGGGAGCTGTTTTTT.

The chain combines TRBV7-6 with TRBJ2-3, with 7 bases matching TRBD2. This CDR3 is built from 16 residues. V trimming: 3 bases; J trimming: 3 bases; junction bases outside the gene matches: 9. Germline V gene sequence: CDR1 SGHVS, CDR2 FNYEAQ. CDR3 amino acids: CASSLGGGDVTDTQYF. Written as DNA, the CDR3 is TGTGCCAGCAGCTTGGGGGGGGGAGACGTAACAGATACGCAGTATTTT.